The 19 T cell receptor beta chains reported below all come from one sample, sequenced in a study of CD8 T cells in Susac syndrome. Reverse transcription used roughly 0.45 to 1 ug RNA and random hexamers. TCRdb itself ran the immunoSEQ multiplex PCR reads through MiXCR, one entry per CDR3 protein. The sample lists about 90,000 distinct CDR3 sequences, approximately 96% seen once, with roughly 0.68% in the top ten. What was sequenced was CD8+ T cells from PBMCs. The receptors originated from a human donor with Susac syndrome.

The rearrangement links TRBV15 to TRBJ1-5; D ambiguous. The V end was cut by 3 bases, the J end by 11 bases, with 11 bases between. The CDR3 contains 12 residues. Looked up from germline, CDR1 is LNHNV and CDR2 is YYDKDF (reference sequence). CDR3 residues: CATSSSAVAQHF. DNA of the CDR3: TGTGCCACCAGCAGTTCAGCCGTAGCCCAGCATTTT.

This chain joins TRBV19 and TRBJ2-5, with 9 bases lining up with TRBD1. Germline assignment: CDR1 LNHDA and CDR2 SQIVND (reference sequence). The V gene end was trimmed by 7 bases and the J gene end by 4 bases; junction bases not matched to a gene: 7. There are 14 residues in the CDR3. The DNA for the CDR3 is TGTGCCAGTACCCAGGGGACAGGGAGAGAGACCCAGTACTTC. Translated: CASTQGTGRETQYF.

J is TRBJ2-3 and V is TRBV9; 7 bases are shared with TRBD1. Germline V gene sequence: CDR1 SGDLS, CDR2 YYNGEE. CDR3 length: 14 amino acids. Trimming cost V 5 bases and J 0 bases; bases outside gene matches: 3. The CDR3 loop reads CASRRDSSTDTQYF. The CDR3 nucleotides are TGTGCCAGCAGACGGGACAGTAGCACAGATACGCAGTATTTT. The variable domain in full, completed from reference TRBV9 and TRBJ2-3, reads DSGVTQTPKHLITATGQRVTLRCSPRSGDLSVYWYQQSLDQGLQFLIQYYNGEERAKGNILERFSAQQFPDLHSELNLSSLELGDSALYFCASRRDSSTDTQYFGPGTRLTVL.

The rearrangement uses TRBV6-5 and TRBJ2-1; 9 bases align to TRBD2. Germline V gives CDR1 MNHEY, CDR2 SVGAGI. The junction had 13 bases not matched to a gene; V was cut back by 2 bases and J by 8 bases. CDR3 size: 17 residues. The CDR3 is CASSYTAGTSLVHEQFF. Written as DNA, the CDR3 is TGTGCCAGCAGTTACACCGCCGGGACTAGCCTCGTGCATGAGCAGTTCTTC.

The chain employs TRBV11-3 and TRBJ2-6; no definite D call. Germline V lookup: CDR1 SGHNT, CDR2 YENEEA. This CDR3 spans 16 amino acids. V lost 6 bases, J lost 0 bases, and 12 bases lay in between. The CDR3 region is CASRRPFSSGANVLTF. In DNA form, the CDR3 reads TGTGCCAGCAGACGACCTTTTAGCTCTGGGGCCAACGTCCTGACTTTC.

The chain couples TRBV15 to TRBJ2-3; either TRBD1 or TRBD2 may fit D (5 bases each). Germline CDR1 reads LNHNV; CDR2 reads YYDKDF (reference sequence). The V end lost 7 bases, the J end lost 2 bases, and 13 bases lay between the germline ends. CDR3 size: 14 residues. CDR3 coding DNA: TGTGCCACCAAGAACGGGGCCACCACAGATACGCAGTATTTT. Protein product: CATKNGATTDTQYF.

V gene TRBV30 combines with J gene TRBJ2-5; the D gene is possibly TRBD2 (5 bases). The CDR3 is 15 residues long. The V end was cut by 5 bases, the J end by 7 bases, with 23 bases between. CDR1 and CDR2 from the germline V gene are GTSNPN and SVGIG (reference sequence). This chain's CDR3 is CAWVERPAGRGTQYF. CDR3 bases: TGTGCCTGGGTTGAACGACCGGCGGGTCGGGGGACCCAGTACTTC.

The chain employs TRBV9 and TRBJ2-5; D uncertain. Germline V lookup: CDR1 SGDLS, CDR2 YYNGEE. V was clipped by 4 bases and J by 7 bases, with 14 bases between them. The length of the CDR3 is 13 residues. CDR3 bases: TGTGCCAGCAGCAGAGCCCCCCTAGGGACCCAGTACTTC. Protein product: CASSRAPLGTQYF. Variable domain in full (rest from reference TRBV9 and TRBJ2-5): DSGVTQTPKHLITATGQRVTLRCSPRSGDLSVYWYQQSLDQGLQFLIQYYNGEERAKGNILERFSAQQFPDLHSELNLSSLELGDSALYFCASSRAPLGTQYFGPGTRLLVL.

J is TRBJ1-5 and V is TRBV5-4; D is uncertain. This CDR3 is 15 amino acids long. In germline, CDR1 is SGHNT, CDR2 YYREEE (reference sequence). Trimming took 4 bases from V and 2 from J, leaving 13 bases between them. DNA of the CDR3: TGTGCCAGCAGCCCGGACCCGACGGGCAATCAGCCCCAGCATTTT. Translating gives CASSPDPTGNQPQHF.

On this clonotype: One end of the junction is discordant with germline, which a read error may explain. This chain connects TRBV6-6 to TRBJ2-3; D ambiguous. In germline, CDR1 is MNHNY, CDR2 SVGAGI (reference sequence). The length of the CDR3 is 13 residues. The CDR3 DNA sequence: TGTGCCAGCAGTTACGGGCGCACGGATACGCAGTATTTT. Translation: CASSYGRTDTQYF.

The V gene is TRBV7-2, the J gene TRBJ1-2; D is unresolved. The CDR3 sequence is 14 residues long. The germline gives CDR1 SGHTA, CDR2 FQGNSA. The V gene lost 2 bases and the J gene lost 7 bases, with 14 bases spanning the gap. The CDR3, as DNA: TGTGCCAGCAGCTTAACGCCGGGGAGCGGTGGCTACACCTTC. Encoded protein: CASSLTPGSGGYTF.

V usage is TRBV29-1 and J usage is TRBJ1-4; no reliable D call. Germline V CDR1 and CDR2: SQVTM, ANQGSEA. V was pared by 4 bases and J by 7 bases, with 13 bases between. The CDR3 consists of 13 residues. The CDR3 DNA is TGCAGCGTTGTGGAGAGCACAGCTGAAAAACTGTTTTTT. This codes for CSVVESTAEKLFF.

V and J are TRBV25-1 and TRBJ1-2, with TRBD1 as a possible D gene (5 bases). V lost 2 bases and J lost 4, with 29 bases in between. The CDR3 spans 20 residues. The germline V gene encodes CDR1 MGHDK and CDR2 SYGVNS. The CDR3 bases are TGTGCCAGCAGTGAAGGATTCAGGGAGCGATGGAGCGGAACGGGCTATGGCTACACCTTC. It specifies CASSEGFRERWSGTGYGYTF.

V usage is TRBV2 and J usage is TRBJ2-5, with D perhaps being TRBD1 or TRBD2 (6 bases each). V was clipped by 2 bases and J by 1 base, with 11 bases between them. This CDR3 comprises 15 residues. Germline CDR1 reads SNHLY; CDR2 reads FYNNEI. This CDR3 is CASSERGQLQETQYF. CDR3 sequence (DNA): TGTGCCAGCAGTGAACGGGGGCAGCTCCAAGAGACCCAGTACTTC.

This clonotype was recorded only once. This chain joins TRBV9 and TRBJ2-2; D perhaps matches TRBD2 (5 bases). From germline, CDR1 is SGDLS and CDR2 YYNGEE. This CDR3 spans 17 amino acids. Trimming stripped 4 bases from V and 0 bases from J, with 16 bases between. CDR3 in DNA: TGTGCCAGCAGCACCCAGAGCGGATCCGCGAACACCGGGGAGCTGTTTTTT. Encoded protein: CASSTQSGSANTGELFF.

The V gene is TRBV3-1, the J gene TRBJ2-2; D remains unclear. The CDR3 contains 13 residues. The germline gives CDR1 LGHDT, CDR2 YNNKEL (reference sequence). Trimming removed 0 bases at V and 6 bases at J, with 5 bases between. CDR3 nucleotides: TGTGCCAGCAGCCAAGATTGGCCCGGGGAGCTGTTTTTT. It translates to CASSQDWPGELFF.

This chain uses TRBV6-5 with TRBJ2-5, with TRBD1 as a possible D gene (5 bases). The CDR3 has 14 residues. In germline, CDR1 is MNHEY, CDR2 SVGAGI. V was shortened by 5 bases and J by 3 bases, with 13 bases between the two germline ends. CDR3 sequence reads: CASSTGWGEETQYF. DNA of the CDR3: TGTGCCAGCAGTACCGGCTGGGGCGAAGAGACCCAGTACTTC.

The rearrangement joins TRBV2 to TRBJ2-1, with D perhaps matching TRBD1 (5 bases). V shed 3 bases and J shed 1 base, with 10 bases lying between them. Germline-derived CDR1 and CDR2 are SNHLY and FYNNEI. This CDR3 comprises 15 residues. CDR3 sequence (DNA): TGTGCCAGCAGTGATTGGGCAGGGTCCTACAATGAGCAGTTCTTC. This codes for CASSDWAGSYNEQFF. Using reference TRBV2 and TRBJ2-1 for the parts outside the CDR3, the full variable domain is EPEVTQTPSHQVTQMGQEVILRCVPISNHLYFYWYRQILGQKVEFLVSFYNNEISEKSEIFDDQFSVERPDGSNFTLKIRSTKLEDSAMYFCASSDWAGSYNEQFFGPGTRLTVL.

CDR3 amino acids: CASSLDRVGEQYF. For the CDR3, the DNA is TGTGCCAGCAGCTTGGACAGGGTAGGGGAGCAGTACTTC. This chain uses TRBV7-3 with TRBJ2-7; 8 bases match TRBD1. The CDR3 spans 13 residues. CDR1 and CDR2 from the germline V gene are SGHTA and FQGTGA. Trimming at V came to 3 bases and at J to 7 bases, leaving 5 bases not matched to a gene.